This is a list of T cell receptor beta chains from one sample in a study of shared clonotypes between healthy human individuals. The method was immunoSEQ multiplex PCR; TCRdb's version includes in-frame clones alone and lacks a portion of them. The data hold 850,000 to 1,200,000 clones, with 70% to 80% observed a single time. The sample taken for sequencing was memory CD4+ T cells sorted from blood. The receptors shown here come from a man between 18 and 29 years old in good health. Each CDR3 is given with its conserved first and last residue. Fields, in order: D gene, V gene, J gene, clone size, CDR3 protein, CDR3 DNA. The D gene is left open where the match is weak. A clone size is listed for some rows: how often the clone was seen (once, few, many), or a class if it is expanded.

d_gene: TRBD2
v_gene: TRBV7-8
j_gene: TRBJ2-3
abundance: .
CDR3aa: CASSLGTSGTAKADTQYF
CDR3nt: TGTGCCAGCAGCCTGGGGACTAGCGGGACGGCGAAGGCAGATACGCAGTATTTT

d_gene: .
v_gene: TRBV18
j_gene: TRBJ1-3
abundance: once
CDR3aa: CASSLNGVATGNTIYF
CDR3nt: TGTGCCAGCTCCCTCAATGGGGTGGCCACGGGAAACACCATATATTTT

d_gene: TRBD1
v_gene: TRBV28
j_gene: TRBJ2-7
abundance: .
CDR3aa: CASRRQGANYEQYF
CDR3nt: TGTGCCAGCAGGAGACAGGGGGCAAACTACGAGCAGTACTTC

d_gene: TRBD2
v_gene: TRBV5-1
j_gene: TRBJ2-7
abundance: .
CDR3aa: CASSREGVDEQYF
CDR3nt: TGCGCCAGCAGCCGGGAGGGGGTCGACGAGCAGTACTTC

d_gene: TRBD2
v_gene: TRBV7-2
j_gene: TRBJ2-7
abundance: few
CDR3aa: CASASSGDRISYEQYF
CDR3nt: TGTGCCAGCGCATCTAGCGGGGACAGAATCTCCTACGAGCAGTACTTC

d_gene: TRBD2
v_gene: TRBV11-2
j_gene: TRBJ2-1
abundance: .
CDR3aa: CASSQTRTSPHNEQFF
CDR3nt: TGTGCCAGCAGTCAAACTCGGACTAGTCCCCACAATGAGCAGTTCTTC

d_gene: .
v_gene: TRBV11-2
j_gene: TRBJ1-1
abundance: .
CDR3aa: CASSLVVRTEAFF
CDR3nt: TGTGCCAGCAGCTTAGTAGTTCGCACTGAAGCTTTCTTT

d_gene: .
v_gene: TRBV6-6
j_gene: TRBJ2-5
abundance: .
CDR3aa: CASKRGEETQYF
CDR3nt: TGTGCCAGCAAGAGGGGGGAGGAGACCCAGTACTTC

d_gene: .
v_gene: TRBV7-8
j_gene: TRBJ2-4
abundance: .
CDR3aa: CASSFDSVRDIQYF
CDR3nt: TGTGCCAGCAGCTTTGACTCCGTTCGGGACATTCAGTACTTC

d_gene: .
v_gene: TRBV5-4
j_gene: TRBJ1-1
abundance: .
CDR3aa: CASSLSRSKDEAFF
CDR3nt: TGTGCCAGCAGCTTGTCGCGCAGTAAAGACGAAGCTTTCTTT

d_gene: .
v_gene: TRBV5-1
j_gene: TRBJ1-1
abundance: .
CDR3aa: CASSLGQTMNTEAFF
CDR3nt: TGCGCCAGCAGCTTGGGTCAAACAATGAACACTGAAGCTTTCTTT

d_gene: TRBD2
v_gene: TRBV5-1
j_gene: TRBJ2-1
abundance: .
CDR3aa: CASSLASGNYNEQFF
CDR3nt: TGCGCCAGCAGCTTGGCTAGCGGGAACTACAATGAGCAGTTCTTC

d_gene: .
v_gene: TRBV14
j_gene: TRBJ2-5
abundance: .
CDR3aa: CASSQDFSRAQETQYF
CDR3nt: TGTGCCAGCAGCCAAGATTTCAGTCGCGCGCAAGAGACCCAGTACTTC

d_gene: .
v_gene: TRBV6-6
j_gene: TRBJ2-7
abundance: once
CDR3aa: CASSYGAIEQYF
CDR3nt: TGTGCCAGCAGTTACGGGGCAATCGAGCAGTACTTC

d_gene: .
v_gene: TRBV13
j_gene: TRBJ2-7
abundance: .
CDR3aa: CASSSTGTPAYEQYF
CDR3nt: TGTGCCAGCAGCTCGACCGGGACCCCGGCTTACGAGCAGTACTTC

d_gene: TRBD2
v_gene: TRBV5-1
j_gene: TRBJ2-7
abundance: once
CDR3aa: CASSSKSGGGPYEQYF
CDR3nt: TGCGCCAGCAGCTCCAAAAGCGGGGGTGGCCCCTACGAGCAGTACTTC

d_gene: .
v_gene: TRBV9
j_gene: TRBJ1-4
abundance: .
CDR3aa: CASSVSSSPGAEAEKLFF
CDR3nt: TGTGCCAGCAGCGTAAGCTCATCCCCTGGGGCCGAGGCCGAAAAACTGTTTTTT

d_gene: .
v_gene: TRBV19
j_gene: TRBJ1-6
abundance: few
CDR3aa: CASSIDHYDWDNSPLHF
CDR3nt: TGTGCCAGTAGTATAGATCATTACGACTGGGATAATTCACCCCTCCACTTT

d_gene: .
v_gene: TRBV7-2
j_gene: TRBJ2-2
abundance: .
CDR3aa: CASSPRGGVNTGELFF
CDR3nt: TGTGCCAGCAGCCCCCGGGGCGGGGTGAACACCGGGGAGCTGTTTTTT

d_gene: TRBD2
v_gene: TRBV19
j_gene: TRBJ2-5
abundance: once
CDR3aa: CASRTSGRGETQYF
CDR3nt: TGTGCCAGTCGGACTAGCGGGAGGGGGGAGACCCAGTACTTC

d_gene: .
v_gene: TRBV5-1
j_gene: TRBJ2-5
abundance: few
CDR3aa: CASSLARQETQYF
CDR3nt: TGCGCCAGCAGCTTGGCCCGCCAAGAGACCCAGTACTTC

d_gene: TRBD1
v_gene: TRBV6-1
j_gene: TRBJ2-7
abundance: .
CDR3aa: CASSEPWTGAEQYF
CDR3nt: TGTGCCAGCAGTGAACCCTGGACAGGGGCCGAGCAGTACTTC

d_gene: .
v_gene: TRBV29-1
j_gene: TRBJ1-1
abundance: .
CDR3aa: CSVEIGAPPAFF
CDR3nt: TGCAGCGTTGAGATCGGAGCCCCCCCAGCTTTCTTT

d_gene: .
v_gene: TRBV5-1
j_gene: TRBJ2-7
abundance: .
CDR3aa: CASSMAQGTYEQYF
CDR3nt: TGCGCCAGCAGCATGGCACAGGGAACCTACGAGCAGTACTTC

d_gene: TRBD1
v_gene: TRBV29-1
j_gene: TRBJ2-7
abundance: .
CDR3aa: CSVATGGVVQYF
CDR3nt: TGCAGCGTAGCGACAGGGGGCGTAGTGCAGTACTTC

d_gene: .
v_gene: TRBV4-3
j_gene: TRBJ2-3
abundance: .
CDR3aa: CASSRTGLLADTQYF
CDR3nt: TGCGCCAGCAGCCGGACGGGACTCTTGGCAGATACGCAGTATTTT

d_gene: TRBD1
v_gene: TRBV5-1
j_gene: TRBJ1-2
abundance: once
CDR3aa: CASSETGGYGYTF
CDR3nt: TGCGCCAGCAGCGAAACAGGGGGCTATGGCTACACCTTC

d_gene: TRBD1
v_gene: TRBV9
j_gene: TRBJ1-1
abundance: .
CDR3aa: CASSAGGAENTEAFF
CDR3nt: TGTGCCAGCAGCGCAGGGGGCGCAGAGAACACTGAAGCTTTCTTT

d_gene: .
v_gene: TRBV27
j_gene: TRBJ2-6
abundance: .
CDR3aa: CASGGAASGANVLTF
CDR3nt: TGTGCCAGCGGAGGGGCCGCCTCTGGGGCCAACGTCCTGACTTTC

d_gene: .
v_gene: TRBV15
j_gene: TRBJ1-5
abundance: .
CDR3aa: CATSRRDKFQTGPQHF
CDR3nt: TGTGCCACCAGCAGACGGGACAAGTTTCAAACGGGGCCCCAGCATTTT

d_gene: TRBD2
v_gene: TRBV5-1
j_gene: TRBJ2-5
abundance: .
CDR3aa: CASSLAAGFRETQYF
CDR3nt: TGCGCCAGCAGCTTGGCAGCGGGGTTTAGGGAGACCCAGTACTTC

d_gene: TRBD1
v_gene: TRBV5-5
j_gene: TRBJ1-2
abundance: .
CDR3aa: CASSSTNDRVEYGYTF
CDR3nt: TGTGCCAGCAGCTCTACCAATGACAGGGTAGAATATGGCTACACCTTC

d_gene: TRBD1
v_gene: TRBV28
j_gene: TRBJ2-7
abundance: .
CDR3aa: CASSTGVAGEQYF
CDR3nt: TGTGCCAGCAGTACAGGGGTGGCTGGGGAGCAGTACTTC

d_gene: TRBD1
v_gene: TRBV28
j_gene: TRBJ2-7
abundance: .
CDR3aa: CASSPQGTSYEQYF
CDR3nt: TGTGCCAGCAGCCCACAGGGGACGTCCTACGAGCAGTACTTC

d_gene: TRBD1
v_gene: TRBV10-3
j_gene: TRBJ2-2
abundance: few
CDR3aa: CATKQGADGELFF
CDR3nt: TGTGCCACCAAACAGGGGGCGGACGGGGAGCTGTTTTTT

d_gene: TRBD1
v_gene: TRBV5-1
j_gene: TRBJ2-3
abundance: few
CDR3aa: CASSRDRGSDTQYF
CDR3nt: TGCGCCAGCAGCCGGGACAGGGGCTCAGATACGCAGTATTTT

d_gene: TRBD1
v_gene: TRBV5-1
j_gene: TRBJ2-7
abundance: .
CDR3aa: CASSFFTGGRYEQYF
CDR3nt: TGCGCCAGCAGCTTTTTTACAGGGGGCCGCTACGAGCAGTACTTC

d_gene: .
v_gene: TRBV4-1
j_gene: TRBJ2-7
abundance: .
CDR3aa: CASSQEVSQALYEQYF
CDR3nt: TGCGCCAGCAGCCAAGAGGTTTCGCAGGCCCTATACGAGCAGTACTTC

d_gene: .
v_gene: TRBV19
j_gene: TRBJ1-6
abundance: .
CDR3aa: CASSNLRGDSPLHF
CDR3nt: TGTGCCAGTAGTAATTTGCGGGGGGATTCACCCCTCCACTTT

d_gene: .
v_gene: TRBV21-1
j_gene: TRBJ2-7
abundance: many
CDR3aa: CASRTGQSSYEQYF
CDR3nt: TGTGCCAGCAGGACGGGCCAAAGCTCCTACGAGCAGTACTTC

d_gene: .
v_gene: TRBV19
j_gene: TRBJ2-1
abundance: .
CDR3aa: CASSAHNYEQFF
CDR3nt: TGTGCCAGTAGTGCCCACAACTATGAGCAGTTCTTC

d_gene: TRBD1
v_gene: TRBV25-1
j_gene: TRBJ2-7
abundance: once
CDR3aa: CASRRGTGGYEQYF
CDR3nt: TGTGCCAGCAGGCGCGGGACAGGGGGCTACGAGCAGTACTTC

d_gene: .
v_gene: TRBV7-2
j_gene: TRBJ1-5
abundance: .
CDR3aa: CASSLDRDQPQHF
CDR3nt: TGTGCCAGCAGCTTAGATCGGGATCAGCCCCAGCATTTT

d_gene: .
v_gene: TRBV27
j_gene: TRBJ2-3
abundance: once
CDR3aa: CASKLVSTDTQYF
CDR3nt: TGTGCCAGCAAACTAGTGAGCACAGATACGCAGTATTTT

d_gene: TRBD1
v_gene: TRBV12-5
j_gene: TRBJ2-2
abundance: few
CDR3aa: CASGPGTGRNTGELFF
CDR3nt: TGTGCTAGTGGTCCAGGGACAGGGAGAAATACCGGGGAGCTGTTTTTT

d_gene: TRBD2
v_gene: TRBV11-2
j_gene: TRBJ2-1
abundance: .
CDR3aa: CASSQRASGTTYNEQFF
CDR3nt: TGTGCCAGCAGCCAGAGGGCTAGCGGGACTACCTACAATGAGCAGTTCTTC

d_gene: .
v_gene: TRBV11-3
j_gene: TRBJ1-6
abundance: .
CDR3aa: CASSPNYPAGPVNNSPLHF
CDR3nt: TGTGCCAGCAGCCCCAATTACCCGGCAGGGCCGGTTAATAATTCACCCCTCCACTTT